This TCR beta chain comes out of a study of cytomegalovirus exposure and HLA in healthy donors. Overall study results and limits: In a later analysis, HLA-C alleles had the fewest associated TCRs, DRB1 alleles the most. Among TCR beta chains, those listed as cytomegalovirus-associated numbered around 180. Later analysis suggested links between common viral pathogens and several top significant clusters.

This clone was detected only a few times. What it recognizes is unknown. Germline assignment: CDR1 SGHDN and CDR2 FVKESK. With 1 base removed from V and 3 bases from J, the gap between germline ends came to 7 bases. The CDR3 length is 14 residues. The PCR ran on 60 Vbeta and 13 Jbeta primers. Only in-frame clones appear in the TCRdb table, and some are missing; sequencing was by immunoSEQ multiplex PCR. Among some 110,000 clones listed, roughly 80% were seen once. The V and J genes are TRBV14 and TRBJ2-1; D uncertain. Sequenced sample: PBMCs. This clonotype was obtained from a man aged 25 to 40 in good health and CMV-seropositive. CDR3 nucleotide sequence: TGTGCCAGCAGCCAAGGAAACTACTACAATGAGCAGTTCTTC. Translating gives CASSQGNYYNEQFF.